The present T cell receptor (beta chain) was sequenced within a study of cytomegalovirus exposure and HLA in healthy donors. The study, taken as a whole, reports: In a later analysis, common viral pathogens appeared linked to several of the most significant clusters. A likely sequencing artifact accounted for one observed cluster of highly shared sequence variants. The authors enumerated 150 to 200 TCR beta chains as linked to cytomegalovirus. TCR beta V- and J-gene trimming was later associated with a missense DCLRE1C variant.

The PCR had 60 Vbeta and 13 Jbeta primers. Clones were sequenced by immunoSEQ multiplex PCR, and TCRdb holds only the in-frame ones, with some missing. The data show fewer than 95,000 clones, about 60% seen once. Concerning this clone itself: Its specificity is unknown.

The germline CDR1 and CDR2 sequences are MNHNY and SVGAGI (reference sequence). J gave up 6 bases and V 6 bases, and 9 bases lay outside the gene matches. The CDR3 loop spans 16 amino acids. The sequence was collected from a woman between 25 and 40 years old in good health and CMV-seronegative. Source material: PBMCs. V is TRBV6-6 and J is TRBJ2-3, with 13 bases aligning to TRBD2. The chain's CDR3 is CASRKLAGGMVDTQYF. DNA for the CDR3: TGTGCCAGCAGAAAACTAGCGGGAGGGATGGTTGATACGCAGTATTTT.